A single sample gave rise to the 11 T cell receptor beta chains below, sequenced in a study of human T cells and chemical hapten exposure. One entry per CDR3 protein, called by TCRdb with MiXCR from the RACE reads. This sample has around 380,000 distinct CDR3 sequences, with roughly 4.8% found just once. The time point was: patch test 1, 2 weeks after DPC sensitization. Treatment here: therapeutic diphenylcyclopropenone sensitization with weekly scalp DPC. Source: whole blood, taken in connection with sensitization to the hapten diphenylcyclopropenone (DPC). These receptors were collected from a woman between 45 and 65 years old with alopecia areata. Some clones in this sample may be carry-over from other donors' samples.

The chain carries TRBV20-1 and TRBJ2-5; unclear D gene. The CDR3 is made up of 10 amino acids. CDR1 is DFQATT and CDR2 is SNEGSKA in the germline V gene (reference sequence). Trimming cost V 3 bases and J 4 bases, with 3 bases left between them. In DNA form, the CDR3 reads TGCAGTGCTAGTGCAGAGACCCAGTACTTC. Its protein product is CSASAETQYF.

This clonotype was detected ten times or more. The genes are TRBV29-1 and TRBJ2-3, with 10 bases fitting TRBD2. The junction had 5 bases not matched to a gene; V was cut back by 2 bases and J by 6 bases. CDR1 and CDR2 from the germline V gene are SQVTM and ANQGSEA. This CDR3 region has 14 residues. CDR3 sequence: CSVESSGSRDTQYF. The CDR3 region has the DNA TGCAGCGTTGAATCTAGCGGGAGCAGGGATACGCAGTATTTT.

This clonotype was found many times. The J gene is TRBJ1-1, the V gene TRBV24-1; a possible D gene is TRBD1 (5 bases). The CDR3 totals 12 residues. Germline V gene lookup returns CDR1 KGHDR and CDR2 SFDVKD. Trimming stripped 4 bases from V and 8 bases from J, with 10 bases between. CDR3 loop: CATSEAGREAFF. The DNA of the CDR3 is TGTGCCACCAGTGAGGCAGGGAGGGAAGCTTTCTTT.

The gene calls are TRBV28 and TRBJ1-6, with D unresolved. Trimming cost V 9 bases and J 0 bases, with 12 bases left between them. The CDR3 covers 15 residues. Germline V gene sequence: CDR1 MDHEN, CDR2 SYDVKM. The CDR3 protein is CASCPSLSYNSPLHF. CDR3 nucleotides: TGTGCCAGTTGTCCATCCCTCTCCTATAATTCACCCCTCCACTTT.

This clonotype appeared many times. V usage is TRBV12-2 and J usage is TRBJ1-5; the table's D call of TRBD1 was not tested on the DNA. TRBV12-2 constitutes a pseudogene. The CDR3 covers 17 residues. CDR3 nucleotides: TGTGCAAGTCGCTTAGCGCAAGATGGGCAGGGTGATCAGCCCCAGCATTTT. As protein: CASRLAQDGQGDQPQHF.

The V gene is TRBV3-1, the J gene TRBJ2-5; D is undetermined. Trimming stripped 0 bases from V and 4 bases from J, with 9 bases between. The CDR3 runs to 14 residues. CDR1 is LGHDT and CDR2 is YNNKEL in the germline V gene (reference sequence). CDR3 in DNA: TGTGCCAGCAGCCAAGAGGCGGTAAGAGAGACCCAGTACTTC. Its protein product is CASSQEAVRETQYF.

This clonotype has at least ten counts. V and J are TRBV4-2 and TRBJ1-5, with 10 bases lining up with TRBD1. The CDR3 covers 14 residues. In germline, CDR1 is LGHNA, CDR2 YNFKEQ. V lost 3 bases, J lost 5 bases, and 1 base stayed unmatched. CDR3 DNA: TGTGCCAGCAGCCAGGGGACAGGGGATCAGCCCCAGCATTTT. Translating it yields CASSQGTGDQPQHF.

This clonotype occurred a few times. DNA of the CDR3: TGCGCCAGCAGCTTGCTCCGGCAAACGGGGAACACTGAAGCTTTCTTT. Amino acids: CASSLLRQTGNTEAFF. The chain links TRBV5-1 to TRBJ1-1; D not certain. Germline CDR1 is SGHRS and CDR2 is YFSETQ. Trimming cost V 1 base and J 1 base, with 14 bases left between them. The CDR3 is 16 amino acids.

The J gene is TRBJ2-3, the V gene TRBV29-1; 9 positions agree with TRBD2. V shed 2 bases and J 4 bases; nucleotides not matched to a gene: 10. Per germline, CDR1 SQVTM and CDR2 ANQGSEA. The CDR3 is 16 residues long. The chain's CDR3 is CSVESSSGGISDTQYF. The DNA of the CDR3 is TGCAGCGTTGAAAGTTCCAGCGGGGGGATATCAGATACGCAGTATTTT.

The rearrangement uses TRBV5-1 and TRBJ2-6; the D gene could be TRBD1 or TRBD2 (5 bases each). The germline V gene has CDR1 SGHRS and CDR2 YFSETQ. The CDR3 runs 17 residues. With 0 bases removed from V and 0 bases from J, the gap between germline ends came to 10 bases. The CDR3 nucleotides read TGCGCCAGCAGCTTGGTGGGACCCCCCTCTGGGGCCAACGTCCTGACTTTC. This gives the protein CASSLVGPPSGANVLTF.

This clonotype was recorded many times. V gene TRBV4-3 combines with J gene TRBJ2-1, with D unclear. V gave up 0 bases and J gave up 9 bases, with 12 bases separating them. The CDR3 consists of 14 residues. Germline assignment: CDR1 LGHNA and CDR2 YSLEER. Here the CDR3 reads CASSQDRYSPEQFF. The CDR3 DNA sequence: TGCGCCAGCAGCCAAGATCGGTACTCCCCTGAGCAGTTCTTC.